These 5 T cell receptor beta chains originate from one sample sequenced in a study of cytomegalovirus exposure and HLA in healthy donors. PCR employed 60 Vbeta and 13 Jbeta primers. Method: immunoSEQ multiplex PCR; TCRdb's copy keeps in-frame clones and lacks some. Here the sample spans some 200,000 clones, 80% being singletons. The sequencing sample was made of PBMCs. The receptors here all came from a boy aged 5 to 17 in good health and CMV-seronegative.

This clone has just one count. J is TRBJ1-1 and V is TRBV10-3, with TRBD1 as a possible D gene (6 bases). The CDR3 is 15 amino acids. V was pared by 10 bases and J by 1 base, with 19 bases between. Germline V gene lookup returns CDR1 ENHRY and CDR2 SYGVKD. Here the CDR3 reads CASTSTGWENTEAFF. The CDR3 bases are TGTGCCAGCACATCTACAGGGTGGGAGAACACTGAAGCTTTCTTT.

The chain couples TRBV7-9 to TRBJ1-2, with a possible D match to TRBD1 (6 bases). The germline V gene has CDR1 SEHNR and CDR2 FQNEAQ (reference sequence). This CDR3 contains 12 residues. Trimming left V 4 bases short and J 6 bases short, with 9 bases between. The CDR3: CASSSTGNGYTF. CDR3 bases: TGTGCCAGCAGCTCAACAGGGAATGGCTACACCTTC.

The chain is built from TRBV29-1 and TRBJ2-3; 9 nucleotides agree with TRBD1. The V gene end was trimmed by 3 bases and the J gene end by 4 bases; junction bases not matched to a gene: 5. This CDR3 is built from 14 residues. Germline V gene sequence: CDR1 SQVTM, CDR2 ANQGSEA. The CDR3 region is CSVERTGAADTQYF. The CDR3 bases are TGCAGCGTTGAGAGGACAGGGGCTGCAGATACGCAGTATTTT.

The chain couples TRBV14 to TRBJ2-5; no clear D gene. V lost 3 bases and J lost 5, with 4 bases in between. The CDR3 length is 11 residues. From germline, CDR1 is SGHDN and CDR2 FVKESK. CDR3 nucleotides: TGTGCCAGCAGCCAGAGGGAGACCCAGTACTTC. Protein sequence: CASSQRETQYF.

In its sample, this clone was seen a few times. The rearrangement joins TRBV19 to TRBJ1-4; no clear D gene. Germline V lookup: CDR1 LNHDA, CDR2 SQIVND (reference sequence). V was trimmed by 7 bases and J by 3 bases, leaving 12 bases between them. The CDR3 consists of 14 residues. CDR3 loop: CASTPGQPNEKLFF. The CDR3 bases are TGTGCCAGTACCCCTGGGCAGCCTAATGAAAAACTGTTTTTT.